Detailed here is one T cell receptor beta chain. Its matching antigen is unknown. The data derive from a study of identical twins. Study-wide findings and caveats: Because invariant MAIT and iNKT cells could be present, zero-insertion analyses could be partly confounded.

V shed 4 bases, J shed 7 bases, and the junction held 8 bases outside the gene matches. From germline, CDR1 is SGHDT and CDR2 YYEEEE. The CDR3 runs to 14 residues. TCRdb reprocessed the 5' RACE reads with MiXCR, giving one entry per CDR3 protein. The sample contains 500,000 to 550,000 distinct CDR3 sequences, around 20% of which appear only once. This sample also appeared in a second study, on T cells expressing NK-cell markers. Per that paper: Within several experiments, an anti-gamma-delta TCR antibody kept the sorting limited to alpha-beta TCR T cells.

The chain couples TRBV5-6 to TRBJ2-5; 9 nucleotides agree with TRBD2. The sample comprised CD4+ T cells sorted from blood. This clonotype was obtained from a woman between 18 and 29 years old in good health. CDR3 DNA sequence: TGTGCCAGCAGCCGGCAAGCGGGGGGTGGGACCCAGTACTTC. This encodes CASSRQAGGGTQYF.